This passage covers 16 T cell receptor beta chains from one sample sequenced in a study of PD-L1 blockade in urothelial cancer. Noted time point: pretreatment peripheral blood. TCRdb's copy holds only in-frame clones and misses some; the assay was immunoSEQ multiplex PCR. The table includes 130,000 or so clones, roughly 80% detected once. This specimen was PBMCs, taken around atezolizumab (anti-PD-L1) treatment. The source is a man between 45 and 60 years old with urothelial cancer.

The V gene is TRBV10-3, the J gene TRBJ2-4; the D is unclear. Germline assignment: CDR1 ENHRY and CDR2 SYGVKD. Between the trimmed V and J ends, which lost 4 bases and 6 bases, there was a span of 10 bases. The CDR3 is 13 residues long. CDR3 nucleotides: TGTGCCATCAGTGCGCAGGCAGTAAACATTCAGTACTTC. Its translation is CAISAQAVNIQYF.

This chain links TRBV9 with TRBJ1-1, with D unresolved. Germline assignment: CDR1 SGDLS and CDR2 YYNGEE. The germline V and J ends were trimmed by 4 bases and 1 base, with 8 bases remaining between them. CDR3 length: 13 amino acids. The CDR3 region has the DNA TGTGCCAGCAGCCGCACGGGGAACACTGAAGCTTTCTTT. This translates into CASSRTGNTEAFF.

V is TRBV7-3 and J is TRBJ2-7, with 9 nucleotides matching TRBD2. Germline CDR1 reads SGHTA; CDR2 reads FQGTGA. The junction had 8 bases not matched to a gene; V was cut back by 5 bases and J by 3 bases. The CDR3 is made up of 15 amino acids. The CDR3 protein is CASSPQTSGDYEQYF. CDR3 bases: TGTGCCAGCAGCCCTCAGACTAGCGGAGACTACGAGCAGTACTTC.

DNA for the CDR3: TGTGCCAGTAGGTCTAGCTCCTACAATGAGCAGTTCTTC. This gives the protein CASRSSSYNEQFF. The chain carries TRBV6-1 and TRBJ2-1; the D is unclear. This CDR3 comprises 13 residues. The germline CDR1 and CDR2 sequences are MNHNS and SASEGT. The V end was cut by 9 bases, the J end by 0 bases, with 9 bases between.

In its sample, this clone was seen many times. The CDR3 bases are TGTGCCAGCAGCTTAAGCGGTGAAAACACTGAAGCTTTCTTT. It yields the protein CASSLSGENTEAFF. V gene TRBV7-3 combines with J gene TRBJ1-1, with D hard to call. The V gene lost 1 base and the J gene lost 2 bases, with 8 bases spanning the gap. The germline V gene has CDR1 SGHTA and CDR2 FQGTGA. The length of the CDR3 is 14 residues.

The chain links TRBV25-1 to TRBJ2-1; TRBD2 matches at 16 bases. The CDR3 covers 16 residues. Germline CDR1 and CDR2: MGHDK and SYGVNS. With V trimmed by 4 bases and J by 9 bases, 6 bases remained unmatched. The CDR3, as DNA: TGTGCCAGCAGTGCGCCGGGACTAGCGGGAGGGGTTGAGCAGTTCTTC. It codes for CASSAPGLAGGVEQFF. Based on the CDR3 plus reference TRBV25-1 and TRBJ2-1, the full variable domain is EADIYQTPRYLVIGTGKKITLECSQTMGHDKMYWYQQDPGMELHLIHYSYGVNSTEKGDLSSESTVSRIRTEHFPLTLESARPSHTSQYLCASSAPGLAGGVEQFFGPGTRLTVL.

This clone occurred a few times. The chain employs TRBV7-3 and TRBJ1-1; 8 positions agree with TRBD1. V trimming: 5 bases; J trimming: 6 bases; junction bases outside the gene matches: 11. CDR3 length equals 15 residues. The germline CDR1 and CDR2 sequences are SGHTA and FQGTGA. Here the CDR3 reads CASSPWTGRNAEAFF. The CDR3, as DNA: TGTGCCAGCAGCCCGTGGACAGGGAGGAATGCTGAAGCTTTCTTT.

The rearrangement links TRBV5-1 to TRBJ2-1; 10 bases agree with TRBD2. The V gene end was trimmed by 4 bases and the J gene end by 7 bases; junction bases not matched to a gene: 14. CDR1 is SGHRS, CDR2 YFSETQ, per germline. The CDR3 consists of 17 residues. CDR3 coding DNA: TGCGCCAGCAGCACCGGCGCTAGCGGGAGCGGCCTTAATGAGCAGTTCTTC. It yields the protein CASSTGASGSGLNEQFF. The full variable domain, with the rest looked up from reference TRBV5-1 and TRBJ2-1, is KAGVTQTPRYLIKTRGQQVTLSCSPISGHRSVSWYQQTPGQGLQFLFEYFSETQRNKGNFPGRFSGRQFSNSRSEMNVSTLELGDSALYLCASSTGASGSGLNEQFFGPGTRLTVL.

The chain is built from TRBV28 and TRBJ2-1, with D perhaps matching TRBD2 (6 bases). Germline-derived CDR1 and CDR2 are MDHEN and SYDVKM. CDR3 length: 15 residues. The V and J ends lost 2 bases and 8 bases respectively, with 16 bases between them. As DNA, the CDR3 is TGTGCCAGCAGTTTAGACCGGGACTCGTTCTATGAGCAGTTCTTC. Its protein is CASSLDRDSFYEQFF.

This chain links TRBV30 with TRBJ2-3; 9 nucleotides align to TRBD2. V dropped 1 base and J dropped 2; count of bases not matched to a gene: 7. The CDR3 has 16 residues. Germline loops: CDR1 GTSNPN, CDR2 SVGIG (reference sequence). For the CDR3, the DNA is TGTGCCTGGAGTGACCTAGCGGGAATAATCACAGATACGCAGTATTTT. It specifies CAWSDLAGIITDTQYF.

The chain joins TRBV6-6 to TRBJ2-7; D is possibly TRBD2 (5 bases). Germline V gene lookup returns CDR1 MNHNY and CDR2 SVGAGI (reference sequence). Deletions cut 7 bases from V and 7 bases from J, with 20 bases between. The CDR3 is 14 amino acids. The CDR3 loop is CASTLDSSSDEQYF. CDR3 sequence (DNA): TGTGCCAGCACCCTGGACTCATCCTCTGATGAGCAGTACTTC.

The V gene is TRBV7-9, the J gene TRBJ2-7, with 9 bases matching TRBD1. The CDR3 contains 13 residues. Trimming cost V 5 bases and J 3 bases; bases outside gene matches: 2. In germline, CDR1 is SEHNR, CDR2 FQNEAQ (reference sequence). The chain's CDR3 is CASSRDRDYEQYF. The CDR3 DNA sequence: TGTGCCAGCAGCCGGGACAGGGACTACGAGCAGTACTTC.

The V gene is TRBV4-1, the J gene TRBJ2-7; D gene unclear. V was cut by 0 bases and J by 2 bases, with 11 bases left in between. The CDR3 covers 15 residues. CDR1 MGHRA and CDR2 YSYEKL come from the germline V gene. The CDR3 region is CASSQDHPSTYEQYF. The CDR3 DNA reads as TGCGCCAGCAGCCAAGATCACCCAAGCACCTACGAGCAGTACTTC.

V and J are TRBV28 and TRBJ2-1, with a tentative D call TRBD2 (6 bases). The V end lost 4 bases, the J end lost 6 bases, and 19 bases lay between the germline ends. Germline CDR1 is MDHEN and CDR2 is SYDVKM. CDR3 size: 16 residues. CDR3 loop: CASSSAGRGYLNEQFF. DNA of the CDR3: TGTGCCAGCAGTTCCGCGGGGCGGGGCTACCTCAATGAGCAGTTCTTC. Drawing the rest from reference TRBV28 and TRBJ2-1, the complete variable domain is DVKVTQSSRYLVKRTGEKVFLECVQDMDHENMFWYRQDPGLGLRLIYFSYDVKMKEKGDIPEGYSVSREKKERFSLILESASTNQTSMYLCASSSAGRGYLNEQFFGPGTRLTVL.

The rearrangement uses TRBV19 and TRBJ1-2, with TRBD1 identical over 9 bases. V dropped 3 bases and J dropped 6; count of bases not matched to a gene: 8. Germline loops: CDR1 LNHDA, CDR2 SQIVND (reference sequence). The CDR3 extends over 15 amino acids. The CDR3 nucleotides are TGTGCCAGTAGTATCGGTTTACGACAGGGGGATGGCTACACCTTC. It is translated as CASSIGLRQGDGYTF.

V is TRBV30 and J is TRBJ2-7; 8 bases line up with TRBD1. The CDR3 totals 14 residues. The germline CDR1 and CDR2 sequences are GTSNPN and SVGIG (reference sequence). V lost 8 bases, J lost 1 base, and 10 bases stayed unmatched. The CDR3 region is CALDRASFSYEQYF. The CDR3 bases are TGTGCCCTGGACAGGGCCTCCTTTTCCTACGAGCAGTACTTC. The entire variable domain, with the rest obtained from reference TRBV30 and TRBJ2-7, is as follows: SQTIHQWPATLVQPVGSPLSLECTVEGTSNPNLYWYRQAAGRGLQLLFYSVGIGQISSEVPQNLSASRPQDRQFILSSKKLLLSDSGFYLCALDRASFSYEQYFGPGTRLTVT.